This T cell receptor (beta chain) appears in the sequencing data of a study of regulatory T cells in long-lasting Graves disease. CDR1 and CDR2 from the germline V gene are SNHLY and FYNNEI. V was pared by 5 bases and J by 0 bases, with 8 bases between. CDR3 length: 14 amino acids. This clonotype was observed a few times. iRepertoire HTBI primers and Arm-PCR of CDR3 regions built TCR beta libraries. TCRdb redid the calling of the multiplex PCR reads with MiXCR, one entry per CDR3 protein. The data hold 600,000 to 800,000 distinct CDR3 sequences, with about 30% observed a single time. Noted time point: persistent/refractory GD, antithyroid drugs over 5 years with positive TRAb. The TCR library was prepared using RNA isolated from PBMCs.

The V gene is TRBV2, the J gene TRBJ1-3, with D uncertain. This clonotype was obtained from a female donor with Graves disease. This sample comprised peripheral blood mononuclear cells (PBMCs), obtained when the disease was refractory, from a patient treated with antithyroid drugs. The chain's CDR3 is CASSPRRSGNTIYF. The CDR3 region has the DNA TGTGCCAGCAGTCCCAGGCGCTCTGGAAACACCATATATTTT. Variable domain in full (rest from reference TRBV2 and TRBJ1-3): EPEVTQTPSHQVTQMGQEVILRCVPISNHLYFYWYRQILGQKVEFLVSFYNNEISEKSEIFDDQFSVERPDGSNFTLKIRSTKLEDSAMYFCASSPRRSGNTIYFGEGSWLTVV.